This entry features one TCR beta chain sequence. The antigen it binds to is not known. No clone much larger than this one lies a single base away; base qualities are absent. This entry comes from a study of PD-1 blockade in classical Hodgkin lymphoma (dated by TCRdb to 2020 to 2022). Concerning the study at large: Nivolumab dosing was 3 mg/kg intravenously every 2 weeks, continuing until either disease progression or unacceptable toxicity. A peripheral blood immune signature of response to PD-1 blockade in classical Hodgkin lymphoma was defined using TCR beta sequencing and CyTOF.

In the germline V gene (reference sequence), CDR1 corresponds to GTSNPN and CDR2 to SVGIG. V and J are truncated by 1 base and 0 bases respectively, leaving an intervening sequence of 7 bases. Taken from cysteine to phenylalanine, the CDR3 has 15 residues. Just the 45-base CDR3 DNA is kept, in frame starting at base 1. Per the publication, the time point label means: cycle 2 day 1 (C2D1) of nivolumab. Every trial patient had relapsed following autologous stem cell transplantation, and prior brentuximab vedotin exposure was what differed among cohorts A, B and C. The trial cohort included fewer than 60 patients with relapsed/refractory classical Hodgkin lymphoma, and each patient had a best overall response of complete response, partial response or progressive disease. In the multi-cohort phase II CheckMate 205 trial, trial patients received single-agent nivolumab. An independent review committee assessed best overall response using the 2007 International Working Group response criteria. Trial PBMCs were collected just before the start of nivolumab (C1D1) and during therapy at cycle 2 day 1 and cycle 4 day 1. After peripheral blood was drawn into 8 mL Vacutainer Cell Preparation Tubes, PBMCs were isolated by centrifugation and then cryopreserved.

The Qiagen DNeasy kit was used to extract genomic DNA from unsorted PBMCs and from the negatively selected CD4+ and CD8+ fractions. Using primers that anneal to V and J segments, immunoSEQ multiplex PCR amplified the TCR beta CDR3 regions. Amplification bias was minimized using a synthetic immune receptor repertoire, and residual bias was removed computationally after sequencing. Per the authors' processing: Custom Python scripts were used to quantify repertoire diversity as the Shannon entropy index. Unsorted, CD4+ and CD8+ repertoires were analyzed separately, except for combined analyses in which CD4+ and CD8+ sequences were merged in silico. A clone was considered expanded if an increase in frequency of at least 2-fold after treatment relative to C1D1 was found, and a pseudocount of 0.5 was applied to clones undetected at baseline. Singleton clones were defined as clones with 0 or 1 copy at C1D1, and non-singleton clones were defined as clones with 2 or more copies. By matching protein sequences in sorted samples from the same patient, clones expanded in unsorted samples were annotated as CD4+, CD8+ or unknown. Wilcoxon tests on paired samples were used to test changes in diversity from C1D1 to C4D1. Not all clones reach the TCRdb copy of this immuneACCESS table, which keeps in-frame sequences only. Checked studies attribute under half of the gap to unresolved V genes and leave the rest unexplained. V and J calls and clone size are given by that table; D and trimming were obtained from the DNA. The sample data list about 27,000 clones, and 78% of these were observed just once. The leading ten clones occupy 35% of the sample.

The paper as a whole reports these results and caveats: Baseline TCR diversity was reported to be lower in newly diagnosed patients than in healthy donors and to be lower still in relapsed/refractory patients. Trial patients achieving complete response had baseline diversity similar to newly diagnosed patients, whereas partial responders and progressors had significantly lower diversity. A significant rise by C4D1 was seen in CD4+ but not CD8+ TCR diversity (p=0.0027 vs p=0.16), with the rise being most apparent in complete responders (p=0.02). The study was restricted to a single clinical trial cohort, and the causes of repertoire differences, possibly disease activity or prior therapy, were left undefined. Diversity was lower in patients who began nivolumab less than 1 year after ASCT, so these patients were left out of later analyses to avoid confounding by immune reconstitution.

The sequences come from peripheral blood mononuclear cells (PBMCs), collected before the second cycle of nivolumab. The sequence was collected from a human donor with classical Hodgkin lymphoma. The rearrangement joined TRBV30 to TRBJ1-6, with the D gene too uncertain to name. For the CDR3, the sequence is CAWSAGSSYNSPLHF. DNA sequence: TGTGCCTGGAGTGCGGGTAGCTCCTATAATTCACCCCTCCACTTT.